Reported below is one T cell receptor (beta chain). Its antigen is unknown. The sample is drawn from a study of vaccination and CD4 T cells after COVID-19. About the research overall: Two of the convalescents were Hispanic, and convalescents were six males and four females. Researchers treated cells with overlapping spike peptides taken from SARS-CoV-2, HCoV-NL63, HCoV-OC43 and HCoV-229E.

Treatment defined: roughly nine-day PBMC culture with coronavirus spike peptide pools or control peptides (ViraFEST assay). Antigen-specific T cell expansion with peptide pools preceded TCR sequencing in the ViraFEST approach. V was pared by 11 bases and J by 14 bases, with 27 bases between. Germline V gene lookup returns CDR1 LNHDA and CDR2 SQIVND (reference sequence). The CDR3 is 13 amino acids. Cultured CD4+ T cell DNA was sequenced using the Oncomine TCR Beta short-read assay. MiXCR, run by TCRdb on the PCR reads, gives a single entry per CDR3 protein. The profile covers around 20,000 distinct CDR3 sequences, with 67% appearing a single time and around 8% taken by the ten largest. Study results and caveats: Analysis of convalescent patients found that 304 of 307 vaccine-specific clones were spike mono-reactive.

The source material was CD4+ T cells from blood, cultured in vitro. The source is a human donor who had recovered from COVID-19. This chain connects TRBV19 to TRBJ1-1; D unclear. CDR3 protein: CAPTPGRRERPFF. For the CDR3, the DNA is TGTGCCCCGACTCCCGGCAGGAGGGAACGGCCCTTCTTT.